This entry describes one T cell receptor beta chain. Its matching antigen is unknown. This CDR3 has 15 amino acids. Trimming pared 3 bases from V and 1 base from J, leaving 12 bases between. From germline, CDR1 is SGHVS and CDR2 FNYEAQ. The record originates from a study of OX40 agonist ivuxolimab in advanced cancers. At the level of the study: Partial responses occurred in Three dose-escalation patients, one with hepatocellular carcinoma and two with cutaneous melanoma.

Sequenced by immunoSEQ multiplex PCR; TCRdb stores in-frame clones only, minus some. This sample has 85,000 to 100,000 clones; approximately 89% occur once, and the top ten carry more than 4%. Study findings and constraints: The 0.1-3.0 mg/kg partial responders had among the lowest clonal expansion.

This TCR derives from an adult with an advanced solid tumor such as melanoma, head and neck, liver or kidney cancer. The chain employs TRBV7-6 and TRBJ2-5; possible D gene TRBD1, 6 bases. This specimen consisted of CD4+ or CD8+ T cells sorted from blood, obtained in a trial of the OX40 agonist ivuxolimab. The DNA for the CDR3 is TGTGCCAGCAGCTTGCAAACAGGGTTCCAAGAGACCCAGTACTTC. Translated: CASSLQTGFQETQYF. Full variable domain (rest looked up from reference TRBV7-6 and TRBJ2-5): GAGVSQSPRYKVTKRGQDVALRCDPISGHVSLYWYRQALGQGPEFLTYFNYEAQQDKSGLPNDRFSAERPEGSISTLTIQRTEQRDSAMYRCASSLQTGFQETQYFGPGTRLLVL.